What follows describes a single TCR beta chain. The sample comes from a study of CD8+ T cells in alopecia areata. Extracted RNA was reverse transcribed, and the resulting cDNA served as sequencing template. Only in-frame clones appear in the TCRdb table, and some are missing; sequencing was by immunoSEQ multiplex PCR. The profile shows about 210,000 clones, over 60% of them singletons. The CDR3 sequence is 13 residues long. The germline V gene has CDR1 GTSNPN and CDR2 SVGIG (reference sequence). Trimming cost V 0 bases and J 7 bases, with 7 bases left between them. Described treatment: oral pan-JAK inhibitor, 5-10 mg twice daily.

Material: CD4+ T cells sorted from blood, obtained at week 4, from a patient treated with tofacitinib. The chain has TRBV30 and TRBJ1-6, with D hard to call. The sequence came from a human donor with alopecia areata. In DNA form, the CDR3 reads TGTGCCTGGAGTGTAGGGTGGAATTCACCCCTCCACTTT. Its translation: CAWSVGWNSPLHF.